Below are 21 T cell receptor beta chains sequenced from a single sample in a study of T cell clonotyping in hematopoietic cell transplantation. Libraries were prepared by immunoSEQ multiplex PCR; TCRdb keeps only in-frame clonotypes and omits some of them. The sample records several thousand clones, roughly 19% being singletons. The sample consisted of PBMCs, taken 180 days after allogeneic stem cell transplant. The receptors here all came from a male patient aged 18-29 years who had an allogeneic stem cell transplant, so the T cells may come from the graft donor. Some clones in this sample may be carry-over from other donors' samples.

The chain couples TRBV30 to TRBJ2-5, with a tentative D call TRBD2 (6 bases). V lost 2 bases and J 4 bases, leaving 14 bases between the germline ends. Germline CDR1 GTSNPN, CDR2 SVGIG (reference sequence). This CDR3 contains 14 residues. CDR3 DNA sequence: TGTGCCTGGAGTACCCCTTGGAGGGGAGAGACCCAGTACTTC. It encodes CAWSTPWRGETQYF.

This sequence joins TRBV7-2 and TRBJ1-6; D is unclear. In germline, CDR1 is SGHTA, CDR2 FQGNSA. Trimming removed 1 base from V and 7 bases from J, with 14 bases in between. There are 16 residues in the CDR3. The CDR3 region has the DNA TGTGCCAGCAGCTTAGACCAGGCCAGCCGAAATTCACCCCTCCACTTT. This gives the protein CASSLDQASRNSPLHF.

By share of the sample, this clone is large. The J gene is TRBJ1-1, the V gene TRBV6-5; D unclear. CDR3 length: 12 residues. Germline CDR1 reads MNHEY; CDR2 reads SVGAGI. The V gene lost 4 bases and the J gene lost 5 bases, with 8 bases spanning the gap. In DNA, the CDR3 is TGTGCCAGCAGTTCCGGGATGACTGAAGCTTTCTTT. Translation gives CASSSGMTEAFF.

The rearrangement uses TRBV6-5 and TRBJ2-1; 8 bases match TRBD2. V gave up 5 bases and J gave up 7 bases; unmatched junction bases: 7. The CDR3 has 14 amino acids. Germline assignment: CDR1 MNHEY and CDR2 SVGAGI. CDR3 bases: TGTGCCAGCAGTGCGGGAGGCCCAGGGAATGAGCAGTTCTTC. This gives the protein CASSAGGPGNEQFF.

In its sample, this clone was seen a few times. The chain is built from TRBV6-5 and TRBJ2-7; 9 bases are a match to TRBD1. CDR1 and CDR2 from the germline V gene are MNHEY and SVGAGI. V lost 0 bases and J lost 3; bases outside the gene matches: 6. The CDR3 length is 16 residues. CDR3 residues: CASSYSPTGGDYEQYF. In nucleotides, the CDR3 is TGTGCCAGCAGTTACTCTCCGACAGGGGGGGACTACGAGCAGTACTTC.

This clone was recorded a few times. V and J are TRBV18 and TRBJ2-3, with D hard to call. The CDR3 runs 13 residues. Germline CDR1 reads KGHSH; CDR2 reads LQKENI. Trimming removed 6 bases from V and 4 bases from J, with 11 bases in between. CDR3 residues: CASSRAPADTQYF. CDR3 coding DNA: TGTGCCAGCTCCCGTGCCCCCGCAGATACGCAGTATTTT.

The chain employs TRBV30 and TRBJ2-6; 8 nucleotides agree with TRBD1. This CDR3 has 16 amino acids. The V and J ends lost 3 bases and 0 bases, in that order; junction bases with no gene match: 4. Germline CDR1 GTSNPN, CDR2 SVGIG (reference sequence). The CDR3 nucleotides are TGTGCCTGGAGAAGGACAGGGATCTCTGGGGCCAACGTCCTGACTTTC. This sequence encodes CAWRRTGISGANVLTF.

This clone turned up a few times. The chain combines TRBV29-1 with TRBJ1-1; D remains ambiguous. Germline V lookup: CDR1 SQVTM, CDR2 ANQGSEA. V was clipped by 2 bases and J by 1 base, with 8 bases between them. This CDR3 contains 13 residues. The CDR3 bases are TGCAGCGTTGAAATCAGCCCGAACACTGAAGCTTTCTTT. It encodes CSVEISPNTEAFF.

The chain combines TRBV6-1 with TRBJ1-4; 7 bases align to TRBD1. From germline, CDR1 is MNHNS and CDR2 SASEGT. V shed 6 bases and J 8 bases; nucleotides not matched to a gene: 6. The CDR3 runs 13 residues. In DNA, the CDR3 is TGTGCCAGCAGCCGGGACAGAAAGGAAAAACTGTTTTTT. This gives the protein CASSRDRKEKLFF.

The chain joins TRBV19 to TRBJ1-2; maybe TRBD1 (5 bases). The CDR3 loop spans 13 amino acids. Per the germline V gene, CDR1 is LNHDA and CDR2 is SQIVND (reference sequence). V lost 2 bases and J 7 bases, leaving 11 bases between the germline ends. The CDR3 sequence is CASSITQGSGYTF. In DNA form, the CDR3 reads TGTGCCAGTAGTATAACGCAGGGAAGTGGCTACACCTTC. Full variable domain (missing parts from reference TRBV19 and TRBJ1-2): DGGITQSPKYLFRKEGQNVTLSCEQNLNHDAMYWYRQDPGQGLRLIYYSQIVNDFQKGDIAEGYSVSREKKESFPLTVTSAQKNPTAFYLCASSITQGSGYTFGSGTRLTVV.

Written as DNA, the CDR3 is TGTGCCAGCAGCCCACAGGGGTTCGACGAGCAGTACTTC. Encoded protein: CASSPQGFDEQYF. V usage is TRBV25-1 and J usage is TRBJ2-7; 7 positions match TRBD1. This CDR3 is 13 amino acids long. Per germline, CDR1 MGHDK and CDR2 SYGVNS. The J segment lost 5 bases and the V segment lost 6 bases, leaving 7 bases of the junction unmatched.

This sequence joins TRBV30 and TRBJ1-6; 7 bases agree with TRBD1. V was pared by 3 bases and J by 7 bases, with 6 bases of the junction left unmatched. Germline lookup yields CDR1 GTSNPN and CDR2 SVGIG (reference sequence). The CDR3 totals 14 residues. CDR3 DNA sequence: TGTGCCTGGAGGGACCAGGGACAGAATTCACCCCTCCACTTT. Residues: CAWRDQGQNSPLHF.

Points on this clone: At one boundary the junction diverges from the germline segment, which might be a read error. The rearrangement joins TRBV30 to TRBJ1-6; tentatively, D is TRBD1 (6 bases). The germline gives CDR1 GTSNPN, CDR2 SVGIG (reference sequence). This CDR3 has 15 residues. CDR3 residues: CAWSVWGPNNSPLHF. As DNA, the CDR3 is TGTGCCTGGAGTGTATGGGGGCCGAATAATTCGCCCCTCCACTTT.

This clone has just a few counts. Likely a read error: the CDR3 ends without its conserved phenylalanine or tryptophan. The chain is built from TRBV25-1 and TRBJ1-5, with D uncertain. V was clipped by 4 bases and J by 0 bases, with 7 bases between them. The CDR3 is 14 residues long. Germline assignment: CDR1 MGHDK and CDR2 SYGVNS. The CDR3 sequence: CASSGRTSNQPQHL. CDR3 in DNA: TGTGCCAGCAGTGGGCGGACTAGCAATCAGCCCCAGCATCTT.

The chain is built from TRBV30 and TRBJ2-2, with D perhaps TRBD1 or TRBD2 (5 bases each). V lost 3 bases to trimming and J lost 1 base, with 9 bases between them. The CDR3 spans 14 residues. Germline-derived CDR1 and CDR2 are GTSNPN and SVGIG (reference sequence). The CDR3 is CAWSGTGNTGELFF. The CDR3 region has the DNA TGTGCCTGGAGCGGGACCGGGAACACCGGGGAGCTGTTTTTT.

This clone turned up a few times. The chain links TRBV28 to TRBJ1-2; TRBD1 matches 10 bases. Germline V gene lookup returns CDR1 MDHEN and CDR2 SYDVKM. This CDR3 comprises 14 residues. Trimming at V came to 2 bases and at J to 9 bases, leaving 6 bases not matched to a gene. The CDR3 reads CASSLRTGGGSYTF. In nucleotides, the CDR3 is TGTGCCAGCAGTTTACGGACAGGGGGTGGGAGCTACACCTTC.

This chain joins TRBV30 and TRBJ1-5; D gene unclear. V was clipped by 2 bases and J by 5 bases, with 10 bases between them. Germline CDR1 reads GTSNPN; CDR2 reads SVGIG (reference sequence). The CDR3 is 13 amino acids. CDR3 nucleotide sequence: TGTGCCTGGAGTCTGGACGGCTATCAGCCCCAGCATTTT. As protein: CAWSLDGYQPQHF.

In its sample, this clone was seen a few times. The gene calls are TRBV30 and TRBJ1-1; possible D gene TRBD1, 5 bases. The germline CDR1 and CDR2 sequences are GTSNPN and SVGIG (reference sequence). Trimming took off 1 base at V and 4 bases at J, with 13 bases between the two ends. The CDR3 contains 14 residues. DNA of the CDR3: TGTGCCTGGAGTGATTATGGGGGGGGCACTGAAGCTTTCTTT. Amino acids: CAWSDYGGGTEAFF.

This clone showed up just a few times. This chain uses TRBV6-5 with TRBJ1-5; a weak D match, TRBD1 (5 bases). Germline values: CDR1 MNHEY, CDR2 SVGAGI. The CDR3 consists of 15 residues. Trimming shortened V by 0 bases and J by 2 bases, and 8 bases separated the two germline ends. CDR3 in DNA: TGTGCCAGCAGTTACTCGACGGGGGGCAATCAGCCCCAGCATTTT. This codes for CASSYSTGGNQPQHF.

There are a few counts of this clone. The chain employs TRBV29-1 and TRBJ1-1; 8 nucleotides agree with TRBD1. The CDR3 totals 14 residues. J lost 1 base, V lost 6 bases, and 7 bases had no gene match. Germline assignment: CDR1 SQVTM and CDR2 ANQGSEA. CDR3 amino acids: CSVRTGWANTEAFF. CDR3 DNA sequence: TGCAGCGTGCGGACAGGGTGGGCGAACACTGAAGCTTTCTTT. Filled out from reference TRBV29-1 and TRBJ1-1, the complete variable domain reads SAVISQKPSRDICQRGTSLTIQCQVDSQVTMMFWYRQQPGQSLTLIATANQGSEATYESGFVIDKFPISRPNLTFSTLTVSNMSPEDSSIYLCSVRTGWANTEAFFGQGTRLTVV.

In DNA, the CDR3 is TGTGCCAGCAGTTACCAGGCGGTGGGAGCTAGTGATACGCAGTATTTT. Protein: CASSYQAVGASDTQYF. The chain carries TRBV6-5 and TRBJ2-3; possible D gene TRBD2, 5 bases. V lost 2 bases to trimming and J lost 6 bases, with 18 bases between them. This CDR3 region has 16 residues. Germline V CDR1 and CDR2: MNHEY, SVGAGI.